These 6 T cell receptor beta chains were all obtained from the same sample, sequenced in a study of T cells after yellow fever vaccination (dated by TCRdb to the late 2010s). The method was 5' RACE. Data came from an Illumina NovaSeq 6000. Clones were called with MiXCR by TCRdb after fastp trimmed the public reads at Q25, and only in-frame beta chains were retained. Entries that share a CDR3 protein sequence are merged under the most common genes and DNA. This sample comprises around 250,000 distinct CDR3 sequences, around 5.2% of them detected only once. Roughly 3.3% of the sample lies in the top ten. The sample's treatment or condition label, decoded: live attenuated yellow fever vaccine strain. The sequencing used CD4+ T cells sorted from PBMCs, collected on the day of the yellow fever booster vaccination. The receptor set was obtained from a man younger than 30 who received the YFV17D yellow fever vaccine.

This clonotype was observed at least ten times. This chain joins TRBV5-5 and TRBJ2-2; 10 nucleotides align to TRBD1. J was trimmed by 5 bases and V by 4 bases; bases with no gene match: 5. The CDR3 totals 15 residues. Germline CDR1 SGHKS, CDR2 YYEKEE (reference sequence). CDR3: CASSRPGQGTGELFF. The CDR3 DNA reads TGTGCCAGCAGCCGCCCGGGACAGGGGACCGGGGAGCTGTTTTTT.

The chain joins TRBV20-1 to TRBJ2-3; no firm D call. CDR1 is DFQATT and CDR2 is SNEGSKA in the germline V gene (reference sequence). Trimming left V 6 bases short and J 2 bases short, with 12 bases between. CDR3 length: 13 residues. The CDR3 loop is CSAFNSSTDTQYF. Written as DNA, the CDR3 is TGCAGTGCCTTCAACAGTTCCACAGATACGCAGTATTTT.

This clonotype turned up a few times. The chain is built from TRBV3-1 and TRBJ2-2, with D tentatively TRBD1 (6 bases). The CDR3 is 17 amino acids. The germline gives CDR1 LGHDT, CDR2 YNNKEL (reference sequence). With 2 bases removed from V and 0 bases from J, the gap between germline ends came to 13 bases. The DNA of the CDR3 is TGTGCCAGCAGCCAACCGACAGGATCGGCGAACACCGGGGAGCTGTTTTTT. This encodes CASSQPTGSANTGELFF.

This chain connects TRBV6-5 to TRBJ1-5; D is uncertain. The length of the CDR3 is 15 residues. Trimming cost V 2 bases and J 0 bases, with 8 bases left between them. Per germline, CDR1 MNHEY and CDR2 SVGAGI. The CDR3 loop is CASSYTHYSNQPQHF. CDR3 bases: TGTGCCAGCAGTTACACTCACTATAGCAATCAGCCCCAGCATTTT.

This clonotype was seen more than once but under ten times. The V gene is TRBV5-1, the J gene TRBJ2-6; TRBD1 matches 7 bases. Trimming removed 8 bases from V and 2 bases from J; junction bases left unmatched: 4. CDR1 and CDR2 from the germline V gene are SGHRS and YFSETQ. The CDR3 covers 14 residues. The CDR3 DNA reads TGCGCCAGTTTGAGGGGGCCTGGGGCCAACGTCCTGACTTTC. Amino acid sequence: CASLRGPGANVLTF.

The rearrangement uses TRBV7-2 and TRBJ2-7, with D uncertain. From germline, CDR1 is SGHTA and CDR2 FQGNSA. Trimming took 1 base from V and 4 from J, leaving 11 bases between them. The CDR3 has 14 amino acids. The DNA for the CDR3 is TGTGCCAGCAGCTTAGGAAACAACCCGTACGAGCAGTACTTC. As protein: CASSLGNNPYEQYF. Using reference TRBV7-2 and TRBJ2-7 for the parts outside the CDR3, the full variable domain is GAGVSQSPSNKVTEKGKDVELRCDPISGHTALYWYRQSLGQGLEFLIYFQGNSAPDKSGLPSDRFSAERTGGSVSTLTIQRTQQEDSAVYLCASSLGNNPYEQYFGPGTRLTVT.